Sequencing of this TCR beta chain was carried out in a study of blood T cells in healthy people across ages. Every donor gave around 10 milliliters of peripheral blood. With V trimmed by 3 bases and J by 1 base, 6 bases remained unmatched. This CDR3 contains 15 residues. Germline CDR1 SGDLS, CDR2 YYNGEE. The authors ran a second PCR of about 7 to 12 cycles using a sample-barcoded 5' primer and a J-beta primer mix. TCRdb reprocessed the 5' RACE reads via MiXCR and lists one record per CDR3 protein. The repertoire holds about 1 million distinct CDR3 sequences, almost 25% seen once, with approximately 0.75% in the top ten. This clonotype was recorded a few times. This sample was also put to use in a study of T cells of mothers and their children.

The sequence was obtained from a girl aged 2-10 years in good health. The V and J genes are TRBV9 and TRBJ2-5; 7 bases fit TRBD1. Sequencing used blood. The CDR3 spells CASSDGQALQETQYF. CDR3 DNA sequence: TGTGCCAGCAGCGACGGACAGGCTCTCCAAGAGACCCAGTACTTC.